This TCR beta chain was obtained from a study of blood T cell repertoires in COVID-19. Study in general: Sample material is recorded as cDNA or gDNA derived from T cells, B-cell-depleted T cells, or PBMCs.

V gave up 4 bases and J gave up 8 bases; unmatched junction bases: 14. The germline CDR1 and CDR2 sequences are SGHRS and YFSETQ. The CDR3 runs to 17 residues. TCRdb keeps only in-frame clones here, not all; method: immunoSEQ multiplex PCR. The repertoire holds more than 300,000 clones, around 80% seen once, with 1% to 1.5% in the top ten. Sequencing used peripheral blood. The clonotype comes from a woman aged 45-65 years with acute or convalescent COVID-19. The chain joins TRBV5-1 to TRBJ2-2; 10 positions agree with TRBD1. CDR3 DNA: TGCGCCAGCAGCCGTTGGAGTGGGACAGGGGTATCTGGGGAGCTGTTTTTT. Its translation is CASSRWSGTGVSGELFF. The full variable domain, its missing parts supplied by reference TRBV5-1 and TRBJ2-2, is KAGVTQTPRYLIKTRGQQVTLSCSPISGHRSVSWYQQTPGQGLQFLFEYFSETQRNKGNFPGRFSGRQFSNSRSEMNVSTLELGDSALYLCASSRWSGTGVSGELFFGEGSRLTVL.